The following is a TCR beta chain sequence with its context. In the original analysis: Amplified reference gene primers provided the basis for estimating nucleated cell counts. The protocol was immunoSEQ multiplex PCR, while the TCRdb copy is restricted to in-frame clones and leaves out a portion. V and J calls and clone size are given by that table; D and trimming were obtained from the DNA. Of under 250,000 clones in the sample, about 85% are singletons; the top ten hold 2.9%. Germline CDR1 is SGHRS and CDR2 is YFSETQ. Germline trimming cut 0 bases from V and 8 bases from J; bases unmatched to any gene: 13. The CDR3 is 16 residues long. The data originate from a study of blood T cell repertoires in COVID-19. Study background: Italy, Spain and the United States were the sources of the convalescent and acute COVID-19 samples. T cells, B-cell-depleted T cells, or PBMCs supplied cDNA or gDNA.

Sequencing input: peripheral blood. This chain connects TRBV5-1 to TRBJ1-2; 7 bases align to TRBD1. This receptor was taken from a man aged 50 to 60 who had recovered from COVID-19. The CDR3 coding sequence is TGCGCCAGCAGCTTGGGTGGGACAGTCAAAACGGGGGGCTACACCTTC. Its translation: CASSLGGTVKTGGYTF.